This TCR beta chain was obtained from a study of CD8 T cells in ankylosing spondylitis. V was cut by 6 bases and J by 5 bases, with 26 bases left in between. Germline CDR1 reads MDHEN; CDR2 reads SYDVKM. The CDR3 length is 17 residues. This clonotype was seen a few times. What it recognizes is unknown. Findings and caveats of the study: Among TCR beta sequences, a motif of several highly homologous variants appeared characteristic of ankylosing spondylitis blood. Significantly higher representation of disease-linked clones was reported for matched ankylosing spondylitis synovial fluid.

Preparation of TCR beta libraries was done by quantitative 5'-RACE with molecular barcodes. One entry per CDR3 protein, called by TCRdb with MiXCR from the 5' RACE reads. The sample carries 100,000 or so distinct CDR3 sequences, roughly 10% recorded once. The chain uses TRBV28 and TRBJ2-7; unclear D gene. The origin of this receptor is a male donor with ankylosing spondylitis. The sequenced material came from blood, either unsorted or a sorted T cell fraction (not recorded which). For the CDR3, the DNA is TGTGCCAGCAGGAACCGAGATTTGAGCAGGTTGCTCCACGAGCAGTACTTC. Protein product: CASRNRDLSRLLHEQYF. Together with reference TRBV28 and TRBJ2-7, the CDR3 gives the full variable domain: DVKVTQSSRYLVKRTGEKVFLECVQDMDHENMFWYRQDPGLGLRLIYFSYDVKMKEKGDIPEGYSVSREKKERFSLILESASTNQTSMYLCASRNRDLSRLLHEQYFGPGTRLTVT.